In this sample, the clone carrying this T cell receptor (beta chain) turned up many times. These data belong to a study of T-cell reconstitution after alpha-beta-depleted transplantation in children. The TCRbeta library was prepared with unique molecular identifiers. TCRdb re-analysed the PCR reads in MiXCR, keeping a single row per CDR3 protein. This sample has hundreds of thousands of distinct CDR3 sequences, with 9.5% to 13% found just once. This TCR came from a boy younger than two with acute myeloid leukemia, due to receive a stem cell transplant. The specimen was PBMCs, collected before TCRalphabeta/CD19-depleted stem cell transplant.

This chain's CDR3 is CASSKPQGPNYGYTF. CDR3 nucleotide sequence: TGTGCCAGCAGCAAACCCCAGGGTCCTAACTATGGCTACACCTTC. The chain joins TRBV21-1 to TRBJ1-2; the table's TRBD1 call for D was not verified on the DNA. TRBV21-1 is given as a pseudogene. This CDR3 is 15 amino acids long.